This T cell receptor (beta chain) emerged from a study of CD8 T cells in Susac syndrome. Study-wide background: Sequencing included Susac syndrome patients, over 5 of them with active disease and 8 or 9 in remission.

V was pared by 0 bases and J by 2 bases, with 14 bases between. Germline V gene sequence: CDR1 LGHNA, CDR2 YSLEER. There are 16 residues in the CDR3. Patients with Susac syndrome fulfilled recently defined diagnostic criteria for definite or probable disease. TEMRA cells were FACS-enriched, with CD8+ and CD4+ T cells isolated negatively. RNA amounts of roughly 0.45 to 1 ug underwent reverse transcription with random hexamers. TCRdb fed the immunoSEQ multiplex PCR reads into MiXCR, producing one record per CDR3 protein. The sample contains approximately 49,000 distinct CDR3 sequences, more than 85% of which appear only once. General study results and limits: Acknowledgment was made by the study that its TCR sequencing and HLA analysis involved a relatively small number of individuals.

A remark on this clonotype: Its specificity is unknown.

This clonotype originated in a human donor with Susac syndrome. The chain couples TRBV4-3 to TRBJ2-7, with D tentatively TRBD2 (5 bases). What was sequenced was CD8+ T cells from PBMCs. CDR3 loop: CASSQETHSGPYEQYF. The CDR3 region has the DNA TGCGCCAGCAGCCAAGAGACCCACAGCGGACCCTACGAGCAGTACTTC.